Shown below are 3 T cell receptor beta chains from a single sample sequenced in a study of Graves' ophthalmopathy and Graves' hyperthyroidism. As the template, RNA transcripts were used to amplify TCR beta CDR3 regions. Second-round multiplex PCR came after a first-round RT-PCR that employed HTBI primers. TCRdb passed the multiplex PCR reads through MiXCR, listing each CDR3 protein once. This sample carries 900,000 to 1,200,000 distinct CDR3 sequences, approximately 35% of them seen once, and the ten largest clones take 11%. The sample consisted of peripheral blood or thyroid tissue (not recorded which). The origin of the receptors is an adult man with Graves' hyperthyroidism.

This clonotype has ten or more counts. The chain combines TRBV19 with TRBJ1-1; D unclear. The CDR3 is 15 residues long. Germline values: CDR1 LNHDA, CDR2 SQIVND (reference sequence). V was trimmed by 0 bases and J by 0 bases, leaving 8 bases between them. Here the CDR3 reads CASSIDAGMNTEAFF. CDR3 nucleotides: TGTGCCAGTAGTATAGATGCCGGAATGAACACTGAAGCTTTCTTT.

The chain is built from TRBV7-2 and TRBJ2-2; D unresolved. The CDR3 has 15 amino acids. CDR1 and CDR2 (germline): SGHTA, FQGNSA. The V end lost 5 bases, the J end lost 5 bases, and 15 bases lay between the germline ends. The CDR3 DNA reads TGTGCCAGCAGCCATTCCGGCACCAGAACCGGGGAGCTGTTTTTT. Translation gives CASSHSGTRTGELFF.

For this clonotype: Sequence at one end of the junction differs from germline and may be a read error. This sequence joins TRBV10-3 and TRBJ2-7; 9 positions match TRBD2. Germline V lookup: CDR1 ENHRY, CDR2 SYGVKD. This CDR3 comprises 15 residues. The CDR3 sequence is CASSPSGGRGYEQYF. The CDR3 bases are TGTGCCAGCAGTCCCTCCGGCGGGAGGGGGTACGAGCAGTACTTC.